The present entry profiles one T cell receptor beta chain with its context. The source of the sample is a study of control samples from healthy donors and cancer patients. CDR1 and CDR2 from the germline V gene are LGHNA and YNFKEQ. The CDR3 consists of 14 residues. V lost 4 bases to trimming and J lost 0 bases, with 10 bases between them. Generated by immunoSEQ multiplex PCR, the TCRdb table keeps only in-frame clones and is missing some. This table has just under 150,000 clones, 91% appearing once. The sequenced sample was blood. The clonotype was recovered from a man aged 25-40 years in good health. The rearrangement uses TRBV4-2 and TRBJ2-7; D remains ambiguous. The CDR3 bases are TGTGCCAGCAGCCCAAAAGGGCACTCCTACGAGCAGTACTTC. Amino acids: CASSPKGHSYEQYF.